This T cell receptor (beta chain) emerged from a study of radiotherapy plus CTLA-4 blockade in lung cancer. Enrolled patients, whose metastatic non-small-cell lung cancer was chemo-refractory, received focal radiation plus CTLA-4 blockade with ipilimumab. The repertoire was sequenced with immunoSEQ multiplex PCR; TCRdb's copy has only in-frame clones and lacks some. The sample yields about 77,000 clones, less than 85% seen once. As for this clone: The junction departs from the called germline gene at one end, perhaps through a read error.

CDR1 SGHNT and CDR2 YYREEE come from the germline V gene (reference sequence). This CDR3 contains 15 residues. Sequences were derived from peripheral blood, sampled from a patient treated with radiotherapy plus ipilimumab. V gene TRBV5-4 combines with J gene TRBJ2-5, with D maybe TRBD2 (5 bases). This TCR derives from a human donor with non-small cell lung cancer whose response to radiotherapy plus ipilimumab could not be evaluated. In DNA, the CDR3 is TGCGCCAGCAGCCAAGACTGGGCGGGTCAAGAGACCCAGTACTTC. Its protein product is CASSQDWAGQETQYF. Combining the CDR3 with reference TRBV5-4 and TRBJ2-5 gives the whole variable domain ETGVTQSPTHLIKTRGQQVTLRCSSQSGHNTVSWYQQALGQGPQFIFQYYREEENGRGNFPPRFSGLQFPNYSSELNVNALELDDSALYLCASSQDWAGQETQYFGPGTRLLVL.